This entry features one T cell receptor (beta chain) sequence. Original data processing: Quantification of nucleated cells was approximated via reference gene primer amplification. Clones were sequenced by immunoSEQ multiplex PCR, and TCRdb holds only the in-frame ones, with some missing. The DNA gave D and trimming, while V, J and clone size come from that table. The data contain about 71,000 clones, more than 75% of them singletons. This entry is derived from a study of blood T cell repertoires in COVID-19. Study as a whole: The origin of the acute and convalescent COVID-19 samples was the United States, Italy and Spain. T cells, B-cell-depleted T cells, or PBMCs supplied cDNA or gDNA.

The CDR3 is 16 amino acids. Germline values: CDR1 SGHRS, CDR2 YFSETQ. With V trimmed by 4 bases and J by 6 bases, 11 bases remained unmatched. The chain links TRBV5-1 to TRBJ2-1; 9 bases line up with TRBD2. This receptor was identified in a woman older than 75 with acute or convalescent COVID-19. Sequencing was done on a sample of peripheral blood. The CDR3 reads CASSASPSGIGNEQFF. CDR3 DNA: TGCGCCAGCAGCGCGAGTCCTAGCGGGATAGGCAATGAGCAGTTCTTC.